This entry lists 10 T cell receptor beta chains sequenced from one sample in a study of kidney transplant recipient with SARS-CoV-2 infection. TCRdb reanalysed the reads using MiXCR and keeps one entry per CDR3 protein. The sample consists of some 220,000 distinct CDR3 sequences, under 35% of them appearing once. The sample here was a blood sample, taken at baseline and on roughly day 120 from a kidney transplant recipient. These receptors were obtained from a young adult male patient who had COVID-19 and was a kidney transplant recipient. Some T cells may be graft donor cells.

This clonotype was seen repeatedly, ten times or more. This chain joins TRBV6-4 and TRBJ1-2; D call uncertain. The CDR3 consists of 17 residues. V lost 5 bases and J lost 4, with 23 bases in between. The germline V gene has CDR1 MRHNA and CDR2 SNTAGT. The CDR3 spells CASSRNGSHGKTYGYTF. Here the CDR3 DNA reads TGTGCCAGCAGTAGGAACGGCTCACACGGAAAGACCTATGGCTACACCTTC.

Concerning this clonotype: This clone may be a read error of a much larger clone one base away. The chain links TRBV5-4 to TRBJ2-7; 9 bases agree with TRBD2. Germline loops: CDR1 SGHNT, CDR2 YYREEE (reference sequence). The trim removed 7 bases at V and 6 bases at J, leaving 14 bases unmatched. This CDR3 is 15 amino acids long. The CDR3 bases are TGTGCCAGCGGCCCAGTAGCGGGAGAAATGGCCGAGCAGTACTTC. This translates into CASGPVAGEMAEQYF. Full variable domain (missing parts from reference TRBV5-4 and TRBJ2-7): ETGVTQSPTHLIKTRGQQVTLRCSSQSGHNTVSWYQQALGQGPQFIFQYYREEENGRGNFPPRFSGLQFPNYSSELNVNALELDDSALYLCASGPVAGEMAEQYFGPGTRLTVT.

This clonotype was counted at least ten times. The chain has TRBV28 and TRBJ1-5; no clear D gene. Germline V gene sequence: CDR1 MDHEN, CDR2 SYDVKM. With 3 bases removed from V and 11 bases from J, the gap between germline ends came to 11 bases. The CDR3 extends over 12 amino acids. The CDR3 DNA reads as TGTGCCAGCAGTTTCCCAGCTCGGGCCCAGCATTTT. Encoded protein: CASSFPARAQHF.

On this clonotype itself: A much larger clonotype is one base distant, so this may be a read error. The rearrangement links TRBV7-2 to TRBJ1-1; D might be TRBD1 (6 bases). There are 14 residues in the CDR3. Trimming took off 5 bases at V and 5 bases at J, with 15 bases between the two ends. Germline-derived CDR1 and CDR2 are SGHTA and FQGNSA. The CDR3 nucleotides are TGTGCCAGCAGCAAAACAGGGAGTTGGACTGAAGCTTTCTTT. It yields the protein CASSKTGSWTEAFF.

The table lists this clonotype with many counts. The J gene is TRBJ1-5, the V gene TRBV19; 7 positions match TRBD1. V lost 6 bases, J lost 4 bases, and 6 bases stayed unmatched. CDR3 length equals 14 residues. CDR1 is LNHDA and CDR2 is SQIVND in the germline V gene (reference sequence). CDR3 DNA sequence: TGTGCCAGTAGGGTCGAGGGACAGAATCAGCCCCAGCATTTT. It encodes CASRVEGQNQPQHF.

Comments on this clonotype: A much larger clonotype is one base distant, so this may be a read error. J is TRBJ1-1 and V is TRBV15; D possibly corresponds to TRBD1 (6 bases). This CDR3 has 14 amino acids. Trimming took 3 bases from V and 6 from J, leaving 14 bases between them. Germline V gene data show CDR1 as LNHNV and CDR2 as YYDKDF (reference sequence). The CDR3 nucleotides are TGTGCCACCAGCAGCATGGGGGCGGTCGCTGAAGCTTTCTTT. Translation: CATSSMGAVAEAFF.

DNA of the CDR3: TGCAGCGTTGAAGGTCCCCGCACAGATACGCAGTATTTT. Residues: CSVEGPRTDTQYF. The rearrangement joins TRBV29-1 to TRBJ2-3; D remains ambiguous. The CDR3 extends over 13 amino acids. Between the trimmed V and J ends, which lost 1 base and 1 base, there was a span of 6 bases. In germline, CDR1 is SQVTM, CDR2 ANQGSEA.

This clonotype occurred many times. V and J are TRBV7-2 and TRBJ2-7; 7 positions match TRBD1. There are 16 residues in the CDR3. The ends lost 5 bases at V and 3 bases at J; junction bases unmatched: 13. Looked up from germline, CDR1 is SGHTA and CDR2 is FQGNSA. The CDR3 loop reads CASSPRETGSLYEQYF. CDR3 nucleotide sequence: TGTGCCAGCAGCCCAAGAGAGACAGGGTCCCTCTACGAGCAGTACTTC. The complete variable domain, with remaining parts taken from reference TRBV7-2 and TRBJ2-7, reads GAGVSQSPSNKVTEKGKDVELRCDPISGHTALYWYRQSLGQGLEFLIYFQGNSAPDKSGLPSDRFSAERTGGSVSTLTIQRTQQEDSAVYLCASSPRETGSLYEQYFGPGTRLTVT.

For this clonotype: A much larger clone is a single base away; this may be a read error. Written as DNA, the CDR3 is TGTGCCCGCAGCTTAGACTTCCAAGAGACCCAGTACTTC. This codes for CARSLDFQETQYF. The J gene is TRBJ2-5, the V gene TRBV7-8; D gene unclear. Germline V gives CDR1 SGHVS, CDR2 FQNEAQ. This CDR3 has 13 residues.

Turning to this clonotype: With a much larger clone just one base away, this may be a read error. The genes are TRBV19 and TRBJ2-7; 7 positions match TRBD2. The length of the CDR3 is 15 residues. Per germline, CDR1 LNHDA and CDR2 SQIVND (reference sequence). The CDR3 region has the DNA TGTGCCGGTAGTCCTGGGCCGGGACTATCGTACGAGCAGTACTTC. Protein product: CAGSPGPGLSYEQYF.